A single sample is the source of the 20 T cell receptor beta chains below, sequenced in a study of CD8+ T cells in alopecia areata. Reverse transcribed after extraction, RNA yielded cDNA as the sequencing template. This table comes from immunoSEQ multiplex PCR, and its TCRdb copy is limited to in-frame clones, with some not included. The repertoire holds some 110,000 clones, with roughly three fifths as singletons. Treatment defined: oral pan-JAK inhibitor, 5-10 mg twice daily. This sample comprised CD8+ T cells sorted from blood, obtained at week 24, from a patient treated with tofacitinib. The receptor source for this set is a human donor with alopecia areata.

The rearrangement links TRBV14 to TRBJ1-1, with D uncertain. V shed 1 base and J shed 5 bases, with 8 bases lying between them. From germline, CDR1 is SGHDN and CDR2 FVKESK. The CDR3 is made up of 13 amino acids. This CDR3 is CASSQVVGTEAFF. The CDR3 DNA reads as TGTGCCAGCAGCCAAGTTGTGGGGACTGAAGCTTTCTTT.

CDR3 amino acids: CASSASGGETYNEQFF. In nucleotides, the CDR3 is TGTGCCAGCAGTGCCAGCGGGGGGGAGACCTACAATGAGCAGTTCTTC. The rearrangement uses TRBV27 and TRBJ2-1; 10 bases line up with TRBD2. This CDR3 is built from 16 residues. Germline values: CDR1 MNHEY, CDR2 SMNVEV (reference sequence). V lost 5 bases and J lost 2; bases outside the gene matches: 6.

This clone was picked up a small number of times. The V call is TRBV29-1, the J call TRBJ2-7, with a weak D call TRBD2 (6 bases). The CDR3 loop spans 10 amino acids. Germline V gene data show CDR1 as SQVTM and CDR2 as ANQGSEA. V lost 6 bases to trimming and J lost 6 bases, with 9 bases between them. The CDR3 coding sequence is TGCAGCGTCCAGGGAGGCGAGCAGTACTTC. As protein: CSVQGGEQYF.

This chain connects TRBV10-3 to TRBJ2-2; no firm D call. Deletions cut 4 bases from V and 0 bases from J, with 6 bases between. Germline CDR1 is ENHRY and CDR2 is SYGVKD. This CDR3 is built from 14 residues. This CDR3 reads CAISVKSNTGELFF. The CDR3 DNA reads TGTGCCATCAGTGTGAAATCGAACACCGGGGAGCTGTTTTTT.

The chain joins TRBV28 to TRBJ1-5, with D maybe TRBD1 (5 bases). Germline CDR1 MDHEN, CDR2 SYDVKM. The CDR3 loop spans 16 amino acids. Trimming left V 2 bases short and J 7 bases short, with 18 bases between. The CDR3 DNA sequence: TGTGCCAGCAGTTTAAGGGACTGGATTGGGAGCCAGCCCCAGCATTTT. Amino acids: CASSLRDWIGSQPQHF. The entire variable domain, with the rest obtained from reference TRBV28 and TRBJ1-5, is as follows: DVKVTQSSRYLVKRTGEKVFLECVQDMDHENMFWYRQDPGLGLRLIYFSYDVKMKEKGDIPEGYSVSREKKERFSLILESASTNQTSMYLCASSLRDWIGSQPQHFGDGTRLSIL.

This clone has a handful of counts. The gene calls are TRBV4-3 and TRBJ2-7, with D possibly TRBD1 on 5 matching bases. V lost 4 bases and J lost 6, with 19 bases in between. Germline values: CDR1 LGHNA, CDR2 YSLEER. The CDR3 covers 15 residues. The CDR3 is CASSPTRGFGGEQYF. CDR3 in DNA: TGCGCCAGCAGCCCAACAAGGGGCTTTGGTGGCGAGCAGTACTTC.

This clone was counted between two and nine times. The DNA of the CDR3 is TGTGCCAGCAGTTACTCGACGGCAGATACGCAGTATTTT. Translation: CASSYSTADTQYF. J is TRBJ2-3 and V is TRBV6-5; no firm D call. This CDR3 has 13 amino acids. The germline V gene encodes CDR1 MNHEY and CDR2 SVGAGI. V lost 0 bases and J lost 4, with 5 bases in between.

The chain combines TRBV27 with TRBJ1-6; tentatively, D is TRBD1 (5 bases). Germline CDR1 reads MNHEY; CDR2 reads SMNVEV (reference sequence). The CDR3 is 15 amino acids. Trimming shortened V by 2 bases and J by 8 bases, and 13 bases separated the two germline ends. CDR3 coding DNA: TGTGCCAGCAGTTTAAGGGACGGACGCCATTCACCCCTCCACTTT. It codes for CASSLRDGRHSPLHF.

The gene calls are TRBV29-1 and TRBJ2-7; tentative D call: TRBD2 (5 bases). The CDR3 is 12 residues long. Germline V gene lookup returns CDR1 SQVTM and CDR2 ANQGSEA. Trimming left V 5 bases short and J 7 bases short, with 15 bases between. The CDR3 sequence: CSVRIRSGEQYF. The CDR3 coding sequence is TGCAGCGTTCGCATTCGGTCGGGAGAGCAGTACTTC.

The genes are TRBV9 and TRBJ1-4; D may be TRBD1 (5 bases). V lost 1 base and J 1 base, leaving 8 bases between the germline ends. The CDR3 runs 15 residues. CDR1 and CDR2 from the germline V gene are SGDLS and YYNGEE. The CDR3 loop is CASSVSGGTNEKLFF. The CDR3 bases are TGTGCCAGCAGCGTATCCGGGGGAACTAATGAAAAACTGTTTTTT.

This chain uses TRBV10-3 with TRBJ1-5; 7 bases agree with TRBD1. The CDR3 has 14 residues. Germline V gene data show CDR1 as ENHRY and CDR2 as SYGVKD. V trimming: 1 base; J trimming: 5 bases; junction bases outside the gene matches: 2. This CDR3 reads CAISEFQGDQPQHF. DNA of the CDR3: TGTGCCATCAGTGAGTTCCAGGGGGATCAGCCCCAGCATTTT.

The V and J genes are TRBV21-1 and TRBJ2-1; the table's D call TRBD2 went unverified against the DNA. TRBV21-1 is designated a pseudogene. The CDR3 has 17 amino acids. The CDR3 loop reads CASSKFPPAGPNNEQFF. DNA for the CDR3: TGTGCCAGCAGCAAATTCCCTCCAGCGGGGCCGAACAATGAGCAGTTCTTC.

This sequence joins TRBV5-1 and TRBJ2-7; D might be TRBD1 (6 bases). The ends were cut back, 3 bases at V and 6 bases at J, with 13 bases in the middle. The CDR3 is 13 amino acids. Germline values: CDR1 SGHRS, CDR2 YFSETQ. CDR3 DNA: TGCGCCAGCAGCTATAAACAGGGATCCGAGCAGTACTTC. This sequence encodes CASSYKQGSEQYF.

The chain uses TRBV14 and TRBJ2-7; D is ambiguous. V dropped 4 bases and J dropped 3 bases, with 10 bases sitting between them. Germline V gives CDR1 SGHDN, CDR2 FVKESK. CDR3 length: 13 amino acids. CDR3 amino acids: CASSLRLNYEQYF. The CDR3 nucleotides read TGTGCCAGCAGCCTACGGCTCAACTACGAGCAGTACTTC.

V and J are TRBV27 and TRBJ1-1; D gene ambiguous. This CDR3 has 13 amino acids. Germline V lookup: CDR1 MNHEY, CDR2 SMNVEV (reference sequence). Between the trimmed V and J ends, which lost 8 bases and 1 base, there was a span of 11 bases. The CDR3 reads CASGPDGNTEAFF. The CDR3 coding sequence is TGTGCCAGCGGCCCCGACGGGAACACTGAAGCTTTCTTT.

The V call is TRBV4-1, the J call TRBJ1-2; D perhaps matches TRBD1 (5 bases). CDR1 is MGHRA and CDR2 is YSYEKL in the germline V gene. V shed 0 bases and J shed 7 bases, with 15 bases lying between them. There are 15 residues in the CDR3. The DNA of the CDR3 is TGCGCCAGCAGCCAAGAAGTGGGGCACGTAAGTGGCTACACCTTC. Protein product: CASSQEVGHVSGYTF.

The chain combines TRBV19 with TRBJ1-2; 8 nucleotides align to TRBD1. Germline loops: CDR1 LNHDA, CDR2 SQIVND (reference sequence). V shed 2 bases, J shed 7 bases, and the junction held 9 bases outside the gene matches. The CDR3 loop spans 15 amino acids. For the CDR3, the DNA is TGTGCCAGTAGTATATCGACAGGGGTACGTGCTGGCTACACCTTC. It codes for CASSISTGVRAGYTF.

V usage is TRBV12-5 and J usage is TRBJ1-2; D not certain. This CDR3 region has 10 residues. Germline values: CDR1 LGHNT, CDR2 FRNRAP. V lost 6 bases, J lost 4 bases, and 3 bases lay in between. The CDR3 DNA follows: TGTGCTAGTGGATCCTATGGCTACACCTTC. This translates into CASGSYGYTF.

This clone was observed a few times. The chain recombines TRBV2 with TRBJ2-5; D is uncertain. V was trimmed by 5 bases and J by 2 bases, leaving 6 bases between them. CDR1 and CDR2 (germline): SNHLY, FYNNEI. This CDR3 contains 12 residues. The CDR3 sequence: CASSPIQETQYF. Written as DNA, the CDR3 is TGTGCCAGCAGTCCGATTCAAGAGACCCAGTACTTC. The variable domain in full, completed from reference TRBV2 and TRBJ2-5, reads EPEVTQTPSHQVTQMGQEVILRCVPISNHLYFYWYRQILGQKVEFLVSFYNNEISEKSEIFDDQFSVERPDGSNFTLKIRSTKLEDSAMYFCASSPIQETQYFGPGTRLLVL.

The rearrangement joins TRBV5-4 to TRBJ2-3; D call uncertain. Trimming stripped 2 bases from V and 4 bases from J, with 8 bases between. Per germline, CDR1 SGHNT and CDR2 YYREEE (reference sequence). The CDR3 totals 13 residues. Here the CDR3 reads CASSFEPSDTQYF. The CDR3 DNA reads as TGTGCCAGCAGCTTCGAACCGTCAGATACGCAGTATTTT.